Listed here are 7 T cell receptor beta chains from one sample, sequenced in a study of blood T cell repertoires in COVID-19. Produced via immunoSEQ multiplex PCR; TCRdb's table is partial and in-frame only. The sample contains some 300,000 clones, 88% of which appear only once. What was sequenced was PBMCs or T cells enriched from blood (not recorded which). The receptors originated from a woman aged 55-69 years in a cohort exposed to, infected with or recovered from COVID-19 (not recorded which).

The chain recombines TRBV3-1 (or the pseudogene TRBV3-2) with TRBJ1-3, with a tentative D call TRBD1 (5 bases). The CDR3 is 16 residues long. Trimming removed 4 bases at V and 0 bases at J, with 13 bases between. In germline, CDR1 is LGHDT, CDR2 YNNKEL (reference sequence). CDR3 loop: CASSRQRQSSGNTIYF. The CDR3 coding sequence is TGTGCCAGCAGCCGACAGCGCCAGAGCTCTGGAAACACCATATATTTT.

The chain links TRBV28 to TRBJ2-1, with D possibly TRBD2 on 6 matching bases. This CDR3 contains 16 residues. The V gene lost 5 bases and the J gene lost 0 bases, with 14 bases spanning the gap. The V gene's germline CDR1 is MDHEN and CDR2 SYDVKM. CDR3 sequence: CASSPAGSSSYNEQFF. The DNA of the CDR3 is TGTGCCAGCAGTCCCGCCGGGAGTAGCTCCTACAATGAGCAGTTCTTC. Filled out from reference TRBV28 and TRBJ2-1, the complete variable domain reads DVKVTQSSRYLVKRTGEKVFLECVQDMDHENMFWYRQDPGLGLRLIYFSYDVKMKEKGDIPEGYSVSREKKERFSLILESASTNQTSMYLCASSPAGSSSYNEQFFGPGTRLTVL.

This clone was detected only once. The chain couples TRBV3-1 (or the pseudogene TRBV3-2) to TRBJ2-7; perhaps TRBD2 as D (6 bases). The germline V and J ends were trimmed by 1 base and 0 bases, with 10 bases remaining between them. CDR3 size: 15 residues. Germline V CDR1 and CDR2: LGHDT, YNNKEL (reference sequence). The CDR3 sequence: CASSQGDGSSYEQYF. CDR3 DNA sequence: TGTGCCAGCAGCCAAGGAGACGGGAGCTCCTACGAGCAGTACTTC.

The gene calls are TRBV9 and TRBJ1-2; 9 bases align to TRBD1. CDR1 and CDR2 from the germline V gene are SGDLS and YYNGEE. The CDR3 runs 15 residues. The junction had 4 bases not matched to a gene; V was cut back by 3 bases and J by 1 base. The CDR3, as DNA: TGTGCCAGCAGCGCTTTGGACAGGGGTAACTATGGCTACACCTTC. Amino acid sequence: CASSALDRGNYGYTF. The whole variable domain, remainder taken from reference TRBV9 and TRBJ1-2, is DSGVTQTPKHLITATGQRVTLRCSPRSGDLSVYWYQQSLDQGLQFLIQYYNGEERAKGNILERFSAQQFPDLHSELNLSSLELGDSALYFCASSALDRGNYGYTFGSGTRLTVV.

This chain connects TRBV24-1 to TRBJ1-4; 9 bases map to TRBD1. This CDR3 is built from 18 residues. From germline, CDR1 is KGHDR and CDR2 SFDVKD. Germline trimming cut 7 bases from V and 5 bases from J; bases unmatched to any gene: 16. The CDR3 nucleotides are TGTGCCACCAGCCCCGGGGGACAGGGTACCAGTGACAATGAAAAACTGTTTTTT. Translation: CATSPGGQGTSDNEKLFF.

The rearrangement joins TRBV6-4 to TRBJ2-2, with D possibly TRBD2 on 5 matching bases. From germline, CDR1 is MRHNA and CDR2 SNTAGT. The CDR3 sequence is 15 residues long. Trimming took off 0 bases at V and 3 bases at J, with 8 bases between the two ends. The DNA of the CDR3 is TGTGCCAGCAGTGACTCGACTACGCACACCGGGGAGCTGTTTTTT. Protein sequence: CASSDSTTHTGELFF.

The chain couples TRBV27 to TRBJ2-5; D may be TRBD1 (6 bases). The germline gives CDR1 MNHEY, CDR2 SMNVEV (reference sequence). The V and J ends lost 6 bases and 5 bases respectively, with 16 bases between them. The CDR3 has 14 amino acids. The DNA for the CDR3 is TGTGCCAGCAGACCTCGAGGGGGTTGGGAGACCCAGTACTTC. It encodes CASRPRGGWETQYF.